Given below is one T cell receptor (beta chain) in context. This sample stems from a study of tumor-infiltrating lymphocytes in primary liver carcinoma. Across the whole study: All patients, whether men or women, fell within 30 to 69 years of age. Samples returned roughly 3.5 to 7.5 million productive TCRbeta reads, a yield that was similar across tissue types.

Researchers generated TCR beta cDNA from around 510 ng of total RNA, relying on a constant-region primer. Sequencing libraries for TCR beta derived from three nested multiplex PCR rounds that used slightly modified ARM-PCR. The first two PCR rounds used TRBV1-TRBV30 primers with a Cbeta primer, approximately 9 cycles each. TCRdb re-analysed the multiplex PCR reads in MiXCR, keeping a single row per CDR3 protein. Among approximately 300,000 distinct CDR3 sequences listed, 65% were seen once. CDR1 and CDR2 (germline): DFQATT, SNEGSKA (reference sequence). Trimming at V came to 5 bases and at J to 9 bases, leaving 17 bases not matched to a gene. The CDR3 runs 16 residues. RNA isolated from unsorted whole blood supplied the blood RNA, with germline DNA also extracted. These patients lived with chronic HBV infection and had never been treated.

The specimen sequenced was peripheral blood. The V gene is TRBV20-1, the J gene TRBJ2-1, with TRBD1 matching over 9 bases. The clonotype was recovered from a man aged 40-50 years with primary liver carcinoma and hepatitis B virus infection. The CDR3 DNA is TGCAGTGCTCCTAATAACAGGGGGCGTCCCAACGGTGAGCAGTTCTTC. This codes for CSAPNNRGRPNGEQFF.